A single sample is the source of the 32 T cell receptor beta chains below, sequenced in a study of PD-1 blockade in classical Hodgkin lymphoma. Clones were sequenced by immunoSEQ multiplex PCR, and TCRdb holds only the in-frame ones, with some missing. The table has approximately 21,000 clones, around 68% seen once. All trial patients relapsed after autologous stem cell transplantation. The specimen was peripheral blood mononuclear cells (PBMCs), collected at baseline. These receptors were collected from a human donor with classical Hodgkin lymphoma.

The chain carries TRBV18 and TRBJ2-5; a possible D gene is TRBD2 (5 bases). CDR1 is KGHSH and CDR2 is LQKENI in the germline V gene. CDR3 length: 15 residues. Trimming pared 2 bases from V and 2 bases from J, leaving 12 bases between. CDR3 nucleotide sequence: TGTGCCAGCTCACCAAGAGGGCAGAGACAAGAGACCCAGTACTTC. Its translation is CASSPRGQRQETQYF.

This chain links TRBV4-1 with TRBJ2-5; TRBD1 matches at 7 bases. Gene TRBJ2-7 matches the end of the DNA better, so the J call may be wrong. CDR3 length equals 16 residues. CDR1 and CDR2 from the germline V gene are MGHRA and YSYEKL. The CDR3 loop reads CASSQDPSGQLYEQYF. CDR3 in DNA: TGCGCCAGCAGCCAAGATCCTTCGGGACAGCTTTACGAGCAGTACTTC.

V gene TRBV19 combines with J gene TRBJ2-3; possibly TRBD2 for D (6 bases). This CDR3 region has 15 residues. CDR1 is LNHDA and CDR2 is SQIVND in the germline V gene (reference sequence). The DNA of the CDR3 is TGTGCGAGTCTTGGGGACTCCTGGGGAAGGGATACGCAGTATTTT. Protein: CASLGDSWGRDTQYF. The full variable domain, in which reference TRBV19 and TRBJ2-3 provide the parts outside the CDR3, is DGGITQSPKYLFRKEGQNVTLSCEQNLNHDAMYWYRQDPGQGLRLIYYSQIVNDFQKGDIAEGYSVSREKKESFPLTVTSAQKNPTAFYLCASLGDSWGRDTQYFGPGTRLTVL.

The V and J genes are TRBV9 and TRBJ2-7; D is perhaps TRBD1 or TRBD2 (5 bases each). This CDR3 is built from 13 residues. Trimming took off 0 bases at V and 10 bases at J, with 14 bases between the two ends. Germline CDR1 SGDLS, CDR2 YYNGEE. The DNA of the CDR3 is TGTGCCAGCAGCGTAGAGTTCGGGACGCCCCAGTACTTC. As protein: CASSVEFGTPQYF.

The chain has TRBV7-9 and TRBJ1-4; D may be TRBD1 (6 bases). Trimming took off 5 bases at V and 3 bases at J, with 13 bases between the two ends. CDR1 and CDR2 from the germline V gene are SEHNR and FQNEAQ (reference sequence). CDR3 size: 15 residues. DNA for the CDR3: TGTGCCAGCAGCCCTGATGGGGGCTCTAATGAAAAACTGTTTTTT. Its protein is CASSPDGGSNEKLFF.

The chain has TRBV5-1 and TRBJ2-5; TRBD2 matches 13 bases. Germline CDR1 is SGHRS and CDR2 is YFSETQ. The CDR3 is 21 residues long. The trim removed 0 bases at V and 2 bases at J, leaving 16 bases unmatched. CDR3: CASSLVQQGMKLAGGQETQYF. CDR3 DNA sequence: TGCGCCAGCAGCTTGGTCCAGCAGGGGATGAAACTAGCGGGAGGGCAAGAGACCCAGTACTTC.

The chain employs TRBV5-6 and TRBJ2-1; tentatively, D is TRBD2 (7 bases). CDR1 SGHDT and CDR2 YYEEEE come from the germline V gene. CDR3 length: 13 residues. Trimming took 4 bases from V and 13 from J, leaving 18 bases between them. The CDR3 is CASSLDTGRGQFF. The CDR3 DNA reads as TGTGCCAGCAGCCTCGATACAGGGAGGGGACAGTTCTTC.

V gene TRBV19 combines with J gene TRBJ2-1, with 7 bases that match TRBD2. The germline V gene encodes CDR1 LNHDA and CDR2 SQIVND (reference sequence). With 6 bases clipped from V and 0 bases from J, the junction kept 5 bases outside the gene matches. This CDR3 is built from 15 residues. The CDR3 here is CASRASGGSYNEQFF. In DNA form, the CDR3 reads TGTGCCAGTAGAGCGTCGGGAGGCTCCTACAATGAGCAGTTCTTC.

This chain joins TRBV4-1 and TRBJ2-7; no reliable D call. CDR1 MGHRA and CDR2 YSYEKL come from the germline V gene. The CDR3 has 16 residues. Trimming pared 1 base from V and 4 bases from J, leaving 17 bases between. CDR3 sequence (DNA): TGCGCCAGCAGCCAAGTGCATGTGGGGTCTTCTTACGAGCAGTACTTC. It encodes CASSQVHVGSSYEQYF.

J is TRBJ1-2 and V is TRBV10-3, with 7 bases matching TRBD1. This CDR3 contains 16 residues. Germline V gene lookup returns CDR1 ENHRY and CDR2 SYGVKD. The V segment lost 0 bases and the J segment 3 bases; nucleotides outside the gene matches: 7. The CDR3 nucleotides are TGTGCCATCAGTGAGTCGACAGGGCCTGCCTACTATGGCTACACCTTC. It specifies CAISESTGPAYYGYTF.

V gene TRBV4-1 combines with J gene TRBJ1-5; 7 bases map to TRBD1. Germline lookup yields CDR1 MGHRA and CDR2 YSYEKL. The CDR3 is 15 amino acids. Trimming took 2 bases from V and 7 from J; bases not matched to a gene: 8. For the CDR3, the DNA is TGCGCCAGCAGCCAAAGGGACAGCGGGGGACAGCCCCAGCATTTT. Residues: CASSQRDSGGQPQHF.

V is TRBV6-6 and J is TRBJ2-7; 7 bases are shared with TRBD2. Unmatched junction bases numbered 8, after V lost 2 bases and J lost 7 bases. The CDR3 contains 14 residues. The germline gives CDR1 MNHNY, CDR2 SVGAGI (reference sequence). CDR3 amino acids: CASSYPGGWGEQYF. The CDR3, as DNA: TGTGCCAGCAGTTACCCGGGAGGTTGGGGGGAGCAGTACTTC.

This chain connects TRBV27 to TRBJ2-7; D is possibly TRBD1 (5 bases). CDR3 size: 13 residues. The germline V and J ends were trimmed by 2 bases and 2 bases, with 7 bases remaining between them. Germline CDR1 is MNHEY and CDR2 is SMNVEV (reference sequence). CDR3 bases: TGTGCCAGCAGTTTAACAGGTACCTACGAGCAGTACTTC. Translating it yields CASSLTGTYEQYF.

This clone was detected only once. The chain recombines TRBV5-1 with TRBJ2-7; D is unclear. The germline V gene has CDR1 SGHRS and CDR2 YFSETQ. The V gene lost 0 bases and the J gene lost 2 bases, with 3 bases spanning the gap. CDR3 length: 12 residues. The CDR3 coding sequence is TGCGCCAGCAGCTTGGGAACCTACGAGCAGTACTTC. Translation gives CASSLGTYEQYF.

J is TRBJ2-1 and V is TRBV7-3, with 12 positions matching TRBD2. The CDR3 spans 16 residues. J gave up 5 bases and V 4 bases, and 6 bases lay outside the gene matches. Germline assignment: CDR1 SGHTA and CDR2 FQGTGA. The chain's CDR3 is CASSSGLAGNHNEQFF. The CDR3 DNA follows: TGTGCCAGCAGCTCCGGACTAGCGGGGAACCACAATGAGCAGTTCTTC.

The genes are TRBV5-6 and TRBJ1-3; no definite D call. This CDR3 spans 14 amino acids. The ends were cut back, 2 bases at V and 0 bases at J, with 6 bases in the middle. The germline V gene encodes CDR1 SGHDT and CDR2 YYEEEE. The CDR3 sequence: CASSFVGSGNTIYF. The CDR3 nucleotides read TGTGCCAGCAGCTTTGTGGGCTCTGGAAACACCATATATTTT.

This chain links TRBV28 with TRBJ1-1, with TRBD1 matching over 7 bases. Germline V gives CDR1 MDHEN, CDR2 SYDVKM. The CDR3 runs 15 residues. V lost 5 bases, J lost 5 bases, and 11 bases stayed unmatched. CDR3 sequence reads: CASSPPLQGWTEAFF. The CDR3 DNA sequence: TGTGCCAGCAGTCCCCCGTTACAGGGGTGGACTGAAGCTTTCTTT.

This chain connects TRBV10-2 to TRBJ2-7, with TRBD1 matching over 9 bases. The CDR3 is 16 residues long. Trimming took 2 bases from V and 4 from J; bases not matched to a gene: 9. Germline CDR1 WSHSY, CDR2 SAAADI. The CDR3 DNA follows: TGCGCCAGCAGTGAGCCAACCGGGACAGGGTTTTACGAGCAGTACTTC. It is translated as CASSEPTGTGFYEQYF.

The CDR3 region has the DNA TGCGCCAGCAGCAACAGGGACCGGCAGGGTACGCAGTATTTT. Its translation is CASSNRDRQGTQYF. This chain uses TRBV5-1 with TRBJ2-3, with D maybe TRBD1 (6 bases). Germline V gene sequence: CDR1 SGHRS, CDR2 YFSETQ. This CDR3 is built from 14 residues. V dropped 4 bases and J dropped 8 bases, with 17 bases sitting between them.

The chain links TRBV15 to TRBJ2-3; perhaps TRBD2 as D (5 bases). Germline V gene sequence: CDR1 LNHNV, CDR2 YYDKDF (reference sequence). Trimming cost V 5 bases and J 6 bases, with 15 bases left between them. The CDR3 covers 14 residues. CDR3 sequence (DNA): TGTGCCACCAGCCCGTCAGACTACGGGGATACGCAGTATTTT. It codes for CATSPSDYGDTQYF.

The chain uses TRBV19 and TRBJ1-2; 11 bases agree with TRBD1. Germline V gene lookup returns CDR1 LNHDA and CDR2 SQIVND (reference sequence). CDR3 length: 14 residues. V gave up 7 bases and J gave up 6 bases; unmatched junction bases: 7. For the CDR3, the DNA is TGTGCCAGTATCGGGACAGGGGGTTACAATGGCTACACCTTC. Encoded protein: CASIGTGGYNGYTF.

Only a few counts were recorded for this clone. The rearrangement joins TRBV11-2 to TRBJ1-5, with D perhaps matching TRBD1 (6 bases). The CDR3 runs to 16 residues. The germline V and J ends were trimmed by 1 base and 4 bases, with 14 bases remaining between them. The germline gives CDR1 SGHAT, CDR2 FQNNGV. DNA of the CDR3: TGTGCCAGCAGCTTAGGGCTGGACAGACTTAATCAGCCCCAGCATTTT. Protein product: CASSLGLDRLNQPQHF. Based on the CDR3 plus reference TRBV11-2 and TRBJ1-5, the full variable domain is EAGVAQSPRYKIIEKRQSVAFWCNPISGHATLYWYQQILGQGPKLLIQFQNNGVVDDSQLPKDRFSAERLKGVDSTLKIQPAKLEDSAVYLCASSLGLDRLNQPQHFGDGTRLSIL.

J is TRBJ2-1 and V is TRBV10-1; tentative D call: TRBD1 (5 bases). The V and J ends lost 0 bases and 0 bases respectively, with 12 bases between them. Germline V gives CDR1 WNHNN, CDR2 SYGVQD (reference sequence). The CDR3 spans 17 residues. The CDR3 DNA follows: TGCGCCAGCAGTGAGTCGATACAGGCCACCTCCTACAATGAGCAGTTCTTC. It translates to CASSESIQATSYNEQFF.

The V and J genes are TRBV11-2 and TRBJ1-2, with 7 bases that match TRBD1. CDR3 length: 15 residues. The germline CDR1 and CDR2 sequences are SGHAT and FQNNGV. V dropped 3 bases and J dropped 4; count of bases not matched to a gene: 8. The CDR3 DNA reads TGTGCCAGCAGCTTGCCGGGACAGAATAGCTATGGCTACACCTTC. This codes for CASSLPGQNSYGYTF.

The chain recombines TRBV4-3 with TRBJ2-3, with D unresolved. V was clipped by 3 bases and J by 6 bases, with 10 bases between them. Per germline, CDR1 LGHNA and CDR2 YSLEER. This CDR3 has 13 amino acids. CDR3 nucleotide sequence: TGCGCCAGCAGCCACGGATTCCTGGATACGCAGTATTTT. Encoded protein: CASSHGFLDTQYF.

This clone was counted only a few times. This chain connects TRBV19 to TRBJ1-2; D is perhaps TRBD1 (5 bases). Germline V CDR1 and CDR2: LNHDA, SQIVND (reference sequence). V was shortened by 4 bases and J by 3 bases, with 12 bases between the two germline ends. CDR3 length: 14 residues. CDR3 sequence: CASSTGEGYYGYTF. In DNA, the CDR3 is TGTGCCAGTAGTACCGGGGAGGGGTACTATGGCTACACCTTC.

This clone was observed a handful of times. Additional DNA sequences in this sample encode the identical CDR3. The rearrangement joins TRBV28 to TRBJ2-3, with 10 nucleotides matching TRBD1. The CDR3 sequence is 15 residues long. V shed 4 bases, J shed 5 bases, and the junction held 6 bases outside the gene matches. Germline CDR1 reads MDHEN; CDR2 reads SYDVKM. The CDR3 spells CASSSRDRGRDTQYF. For the CDR3, the DNA is TGTGCCAGCAGTTCCCGGGACAGGGGCCGAGATACGCAGTATTTT.

The genes are TRBV6-5 and TRBJ1-5; no reliable D call. The CDR3 is made up of 15 amino acids. V was shortened by 8 bases and J by 2 bases, with 16 bases between the two germline ends. Germline CDR1 is MNHEY and CDR2 is SVGAGI. The CDR3 DNA reads TGTGCCAGCTCCAATACGGGGTTCGGCAATCAGCCCCAGCATTTT. Protein sequence: CASSNTGFGNQPQHF.

The chain combines TRBV29-1 with TRBJ1-2; D is unresolved. Deletions cut 0 bases from V and 2 bases from J, with 19 bases between. The CDR3 is 17 amino acids. Germline V gene data show CDR1 as SQVTM and CDR2 as ANQGSEA. The CDR3 nucleotides read TGCAGCGTTGAAGAAATGGGGAACAGTGTCGGGAACTATGGCTACACCTTC. Protein sequence: CSVEEMGNSVGNYGYTF.

The V and J genes are TRBV30 and TRBJ1-1; tentatively, D is TRBD1 (5 bases). CDR3 size: 13 residues. Germline lookup yields CDR1 GTSNPN and CDR2 SVGIG (reference sequence). V lost 5 bases and J lost 0, with 10 bases in between. The CDR3 bases are TGTGCCTGGGGAGGGACTTTGAACACTGAAGCTTTCTTT. It yields the protein CAWGGTLNTEAFF.

The chain joins TRBV28 to TRBJ2-7; D is possibly TRBD1 (6 bases). The CDR3 loop spans 13 amino acids. V shed 6 bases and J shed 2 bases, with 11 bases lying between them. Looked up from germline, CDR1 is MDHEN and CDR2 is SYDVKM. This CDR3 is CASRWTETYEQYF. The CDR3 DNA reads TGTGCCAGCAGGTGGACAGAAACCTACGAGCAGTACTTC.

This clone was seen only a few times. V gene TRBV7-9 combines with J gene TRBJ2-1; the D is unclear. This CDR3 has 15 amino acids. V lost 5 bases and J lost 6, with 17 bases in between. Germline loops: CDR1 SEHNR, CDR2 FQNEAQ (reference sequence). The DNA for the CDR3 is TGTGCCAGCAGCCTCGGTCCAACTAAAGTCAATGAGCAGTTCTTC. Its translation: CASSLGPTKVNEQFF.